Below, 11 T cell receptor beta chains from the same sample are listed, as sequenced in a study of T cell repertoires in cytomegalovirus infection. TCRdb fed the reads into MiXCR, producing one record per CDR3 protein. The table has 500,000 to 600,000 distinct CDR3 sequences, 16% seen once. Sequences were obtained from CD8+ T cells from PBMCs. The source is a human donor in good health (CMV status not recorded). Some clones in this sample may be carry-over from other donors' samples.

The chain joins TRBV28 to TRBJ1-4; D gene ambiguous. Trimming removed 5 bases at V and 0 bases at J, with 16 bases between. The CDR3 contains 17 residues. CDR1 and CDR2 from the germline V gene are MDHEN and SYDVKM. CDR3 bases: TGTGCCAGCAGTCCCACGTTAAGACGGACAACTAATGAAAAACTGTTTTTT. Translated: CASSPTLRRTTNEKLFF. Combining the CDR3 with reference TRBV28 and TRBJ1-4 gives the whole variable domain DVKVTQSSRYLVKRTGEKVFLECVQDMDHENMFWYRQDPGLGLRLIYFSYDVKMKEKGDIPEGYSVSREKKERFSLILESASTNQTSMYLCASSPTLRRTTNEKLFFGSGTQLSVL.

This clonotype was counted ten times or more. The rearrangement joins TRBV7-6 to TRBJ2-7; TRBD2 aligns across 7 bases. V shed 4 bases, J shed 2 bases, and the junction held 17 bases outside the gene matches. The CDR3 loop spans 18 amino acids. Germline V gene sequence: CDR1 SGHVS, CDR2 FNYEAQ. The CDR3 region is CASSSPGPTSEGTYEQYF. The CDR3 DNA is TGTGCCAGCAGCTCCCCCGGCCCTACTAGCGAGGGAACCTACGAGCAGTACTTC.

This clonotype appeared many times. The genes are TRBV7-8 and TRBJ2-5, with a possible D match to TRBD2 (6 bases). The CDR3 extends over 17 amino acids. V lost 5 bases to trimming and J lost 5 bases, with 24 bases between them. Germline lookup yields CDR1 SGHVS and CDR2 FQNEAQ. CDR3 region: CASSRRVGTYIAETQYF. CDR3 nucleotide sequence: TGTGCCAGCAGCCGCCGGGTCGGGACTTACATTGCGGAGACCCAGTACTTC.

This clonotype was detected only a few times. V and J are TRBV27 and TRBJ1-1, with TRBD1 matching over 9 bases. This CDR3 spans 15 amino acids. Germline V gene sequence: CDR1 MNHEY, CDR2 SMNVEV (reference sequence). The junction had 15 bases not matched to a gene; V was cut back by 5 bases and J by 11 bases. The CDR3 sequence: CASSPIAGTGSVAFF. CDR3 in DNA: TGTGCCAGCAGTCCCATCGCCGGGACAGGGTCGGTGGCTTTCTTT.

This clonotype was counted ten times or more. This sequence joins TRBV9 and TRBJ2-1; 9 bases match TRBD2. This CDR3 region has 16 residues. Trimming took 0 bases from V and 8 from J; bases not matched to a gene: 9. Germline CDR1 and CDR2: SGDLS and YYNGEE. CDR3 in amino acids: CASSVGRAGGIDEQFF. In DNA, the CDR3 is TGTGCCAGCAGCGTAGGGCGAGCGGGGGGAATCGATGAGCAGTTCTTC.

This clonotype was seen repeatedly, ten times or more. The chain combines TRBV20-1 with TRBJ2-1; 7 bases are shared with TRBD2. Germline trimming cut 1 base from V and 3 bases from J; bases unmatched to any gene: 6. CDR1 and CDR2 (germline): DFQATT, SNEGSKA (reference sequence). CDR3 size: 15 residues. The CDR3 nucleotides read TGCAGTGCTAGAGCCTTCGGCGGGAGCTACAATGAGCAGTTCTTC. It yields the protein CSARAFGGSYNEQFF.

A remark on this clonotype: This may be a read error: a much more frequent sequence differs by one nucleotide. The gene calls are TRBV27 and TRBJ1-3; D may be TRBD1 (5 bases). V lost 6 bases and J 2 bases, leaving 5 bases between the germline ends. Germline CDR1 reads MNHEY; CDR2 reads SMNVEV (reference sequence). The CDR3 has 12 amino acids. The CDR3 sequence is CASRGAGNTIYF. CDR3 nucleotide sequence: TGTGCCAGCAGGGGGGCTGGAAACACCATATATTTT.

The CDR3 DNA is TGTGCCATCAGTGAGTCCGGGTCCCTCCACTTT. This sequence encodes CAISESGSLHF. The chain is built from TRBV10-3 and TRBJ1-6; no reliable D call. The CDR3 runs 11 residues. CDR1 is ENHRY and CDR2 is SYGVKD in the germline V gene. The ends were cut back, 0 bases at V and 14 bases at J, with 5 bases in the middle.

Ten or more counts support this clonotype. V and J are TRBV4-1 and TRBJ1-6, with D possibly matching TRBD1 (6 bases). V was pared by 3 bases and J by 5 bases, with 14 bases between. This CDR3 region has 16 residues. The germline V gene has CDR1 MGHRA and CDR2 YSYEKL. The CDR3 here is CASSHSGAYHNSPLHF. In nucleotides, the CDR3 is TGCGCCAGCAGCCATTCAGGGGCCTACCATAATTCACCCCTCCACTTT.

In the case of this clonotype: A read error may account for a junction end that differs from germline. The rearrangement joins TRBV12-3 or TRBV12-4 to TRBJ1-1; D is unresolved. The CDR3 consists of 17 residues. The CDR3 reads CDSSFSATLAMNNEAFF. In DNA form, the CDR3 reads TGTGACAGCAGTTTCTCCGCTACCCTCGCCATGAACAATGAAGCTTTCTTT.

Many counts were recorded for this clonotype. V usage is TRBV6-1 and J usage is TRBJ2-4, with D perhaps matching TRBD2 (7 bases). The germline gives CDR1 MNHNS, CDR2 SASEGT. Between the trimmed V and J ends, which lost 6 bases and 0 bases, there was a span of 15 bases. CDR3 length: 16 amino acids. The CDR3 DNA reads TGTGCCAGCAGCGGTGGGGGCGGGAGAGCCAAAAACATTCAGTACTTC. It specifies CASSGGGGRAKNIQYF.